This entry lists 10 T cell receptor beta chains sequenced from one sample in a study of regulatory T cells in long-lasting Graves disease. To make TCR beta libraries, researchers used iRepertoire HTBI primers and Arm-PCR of CDR3 regions. TCRdb redid the calling of the multiplex PCR reads with MiXCR, one entry per CDR3 protein. The sample yields around 360,000 distinct CDR3 sequences, 16% seen once. Time point defined: newly diagnosed GD, antithyroid drugs for less than 3 months. The TCR library was prepared using RNA isolated from PBMCs. Separately, the same data were catalogued under a study of T cells in Graves' hyperthyroidism and ophthalmopathy.

The starting material was peripheral blood mononuclear cells (PBMCs), obtained at new diagnosis, from a patient treated with antithyroid drugs. These receptor sequences come from a woman aged 18-30 years with Graves disease.

This clonotype was observed many times. The chain is built from TRBV2 and TRBJ2-2; TRBD1 matches 11 bases. This CDR3 has 16 amino acids. Germline V gene data show CDR1 as SNHLY and CDR2 as FYNNEI. Trimming at V came to 4 bases and at J to 4 bases, leaving 5 bases not matched to a gene. CDR3 loop: CASSAGTGGATGELFF. The CDR3 DNA reads as TGTGCCAGCAGTGCCGGGACAGGGGGGGCCACCGGGGAGCTGTTTTTT.

This clonotype was detected many times. V and J are TRBV20-1 and TRBJ2-2; tentative D call: TRBD1 (6 bases). The CDR3 contains 15 residues. V gave up 0 bases and J gave up 5 bases, with 13 bases separating them. Germline V gene sequence: CDR1 DFQATT, CDR2 SNEGSKA (reference sequence). The CDR3 DNA reads TGCAGTGCTAGAGATCAACGAAGGGGGACCGGGGAGCTGTTTTTT. Encoded protein: CSARDQRRGTGELFF.

This clonotype turned up a few times. CDR3 amino acids: CASSVVRGAGRGALNSYNEQFF. The CDR3 DNA follows: TGTGCCAGCAGCGTAGTTCGGGGGGCTGGGCGGGGGGCACTGAATTCCTACAATGAGCAGTTCTTC. This sequence joins TRBV9 and TRBJ2-1; 8 bases are shared with TRBD2. J lost 1 base, V lost 0 bases, and 21 bases had no gene match. CDR3 length equals 22 residues. Per the germline V gene, CDR1 is SGDLS and CDR2 is YYNGEE.

This sequence joins TRBV5-1 and TRBJ2-1; D may be TRBD1 or TRBD2 (5 bases each). The CDR3 totals 17 residues. The germline V and J ends were trimmed by 6 bases and 7 bases, with 26 bases remaining between them. Germline values: CDR1 SGHRS, CDR2 YFSETQ. Written as DNA, the CDR3 is TGCGCCAGCAACCCGGTCTTCCTGGGGACCCCGGGTAATGAGCAGTTCTTC. It specifies CASNPVFLGTPGNEQFF.

This clonotype was observed a handful of times. The chain recombines TRBV2 with TRBJ2-3; TRBD2 matches at 12 bases. Germline values: CDR1 SNHLY, CDR2 FYNNEI. The CDR3 covers 17 residues. V shed 6 bases and J 7 bases; nucleotides not matched to a gene: 14. The CDR3 protein is CASSPRQLAGGSYTQYF. The CDR3, as DNA: TGTGCCAGCAGCCCCCGGCAACTAGCGGGAGGTTCATATACGCAGTATTTT.

This clonotype was seen repeatedly, ten times or more. The CDR3 DNA reads TGTGCCAGCAGTTTAAGGTCGGGGGGGGCAGATACGCAGTATTTT. Translating it yields CASSLRSGGADTQYF. The rearrangement uses TRBV28 and TRBJ2-3, with 8 bases identical to TRBD2. The CDR3 contains 15 residues. The junction had 5 bases not matched to a gene; V was cut back by 2 bases and J by 4 bases. The germline V gene has CDR1 MDHEN and CDR2 SYDVKM. Full variable domain (rest looked up from reference TRBV28 and TRBJ2-3): DVKVTQSSRYLVKRTGEKVFLECVQDMDHENMFWYRQDPGLGLRLIYFSYDVKMKEKGDIPEGYSVSREKKERFSLILESASTNQTSMYLCASSLRSGGADTQYFGPGTRLTVL.

This clonotype came up many times. The V and J genes are TRBV7-6 and TRBJ2-3; 8 positions agree with TRBD2. In germline, CDR1 is SGHVS, CDR2 FNYEAQ. V gave up 2 bases and J gave up 2 bases; unmatched junction bases: 6. The CDR3 covers 16 residues. CDR3 nucleotide sequence: TGTGCCAGCAGCTTACTCGCGGGGGGCACCACAGATACGCAGTATTTT. This encodes CASSLLAGGTTDTQYF.

This chain joins TRBV30 and TRBJ2-7, with D tentatively TRBD1 (6 bases). With 8 bases removed from V and 0 bases from J, the gap between germline ends came to 14 bases. The CDR3 is made up of 13 amino acids. Germline V gene lookup returns CDR1 GTSNPN and CDR2 SVGIG (reference sequence). For the CDR3, the DNA is TGTGCCGGTGACAGGACTTACTCCTACGAGCAGTACTTC. Translated: CAGDRTYSYEQYF.

The table lists this clonotype with many counts. V is TRBV28 and J is TRBJ2-7, with a weak D call TRBD1 (6 bases). CDR1 MDHEN and CDR2 SYDVKM come from the germline V gene. The length of the CDR3 is 14 residues. V lost 6 bases and J lost 4, with 16 bases in between. CDR3 residues: CASSGTGTQYEQYF. The CDR3, as DNA: TGTGCCAGCAGCGGCACCGGGACACAATACGAGCAGTACTTC.

In this sample, this clonotype turned up a few times. The chain is built from TRBV29-1 and TRBJ2-2; D call uncertain. The CDR3 has 15 amino acids. Trimming removed 3 bases at V and 5 bases at J, with 16 bases between. The germline V gene encodes CDR1 SQVTM and CDR2 ANQGSEA. The CDR3 bases are TGCAGCGTTGACCGACCGGAGAGTCCAACCGGGGAGCTGTTTTTT. It translates to CSVDRPESPTGELFF.